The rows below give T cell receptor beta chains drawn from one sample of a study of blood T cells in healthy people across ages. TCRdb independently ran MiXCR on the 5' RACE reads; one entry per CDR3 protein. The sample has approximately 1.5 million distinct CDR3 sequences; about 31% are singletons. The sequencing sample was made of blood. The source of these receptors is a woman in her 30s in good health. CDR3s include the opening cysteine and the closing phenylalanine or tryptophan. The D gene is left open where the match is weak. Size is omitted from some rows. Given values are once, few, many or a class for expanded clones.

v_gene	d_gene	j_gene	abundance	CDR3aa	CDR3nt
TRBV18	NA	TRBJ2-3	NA	CASSPVRDTQYF	TGTGCCAGCTCACCGGTAAGAGATACGCAGTATTTT
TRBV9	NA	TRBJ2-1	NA	CASSVGDATGEQFF	TGTGCCAGCAGCGTGGGGGACGCCACGGGTGAGCAGTTCTTC
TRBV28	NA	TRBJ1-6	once	CAGSGDSPLHF	TGTGCCGGCAGTGGAGATTCACCCCTCCACTTT
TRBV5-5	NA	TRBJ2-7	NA	CATLLSPTRSYEQYF	TGTGCCACCCTTTTAAGTCCTACCCGTAGCTACGAGCAGTACTTC
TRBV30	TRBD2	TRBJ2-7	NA	CAWSVAPSGSWEQYF	TGTGCCTGGAGTGTAGCCCCCAGCGGGAGCTGGGAGCAGTACTTC
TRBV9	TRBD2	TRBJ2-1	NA	CASSGASGSANEQFF	TGTGCCAGCAGCGGGGCGAGCGGGAGTGCGAATGAGCAGTTCTTC
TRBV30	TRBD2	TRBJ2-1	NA	CAWSGTEAGGPYNEQFF	TGTGCCTGGAGTGGGACAGAAGCGGGGGGGCCTTACAATGAGCAGTTCTTC
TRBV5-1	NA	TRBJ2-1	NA	CASSLRSGGSYNEQFF	TGTGCCAGCAGCTTGCGTTCTGGGGGATCCTACAATGAGCAGTTCTTC
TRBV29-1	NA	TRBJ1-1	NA	CSVRGWTTEAFF	TGCAGCGTTAGGGGGTGGACCACTGAAGCTTTCTTT
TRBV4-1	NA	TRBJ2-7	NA	CASSREPQSSYEQYF	TGCGCCAGCAGCCGTGAGCCCCAGAGCTCCTACGAGCAGTACTTC
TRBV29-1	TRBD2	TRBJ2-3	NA	CSVSRGLNTDTQYF	TGCAGCGTTAGCCGGGGACTAAACACAGATACGCAGTATTTT
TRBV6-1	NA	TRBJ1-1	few	CASTSGVPTEAFF	TGTGCCAGCACATCAGGGGTACCCACTGAAGCTTTCTTT
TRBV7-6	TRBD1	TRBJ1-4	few	CASSLAPEMTGSREKLFF	TGTGCCAGCAGCTTAGCCCCCGAGATGACAGGGTCACGGGAAAAACTGTTTTTT
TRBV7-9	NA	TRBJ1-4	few	CASSYYREDDEKLFF	TGTGCCAGCAGCTACTACAGGGAAGATGATGAAAAACTGTTTTTT
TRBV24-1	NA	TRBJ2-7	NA	CATSDSNFYEQYF	TGTGCCACCAGTGATTCTAATTTCTACGAGCAGTACTTC
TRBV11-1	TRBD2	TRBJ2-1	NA	CASSPLGLAGRNEQFF	TGTGCCAGCAGCCCCCTTGGACTAGCGGGACGAAATGAGCAGTTCTTC
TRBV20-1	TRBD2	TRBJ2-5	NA	CSARDRGGLAWGETQYF	TGCAGTGCTAGAGATCGGGGAGGACTAGCGTGGGGAGAGACCCAGTACTTC
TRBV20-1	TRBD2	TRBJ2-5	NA	CSARGTLGGETQYF	TGCAGTGCTAGAGGAACCCTCGGGGGGGAGACCCAGTACTTC
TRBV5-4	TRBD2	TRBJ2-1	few	CAGSQRGFGNEQFF	TGTGCCGGCAGCCAGCGGGGGTTTGGCAATGAGCAGTTCTTC
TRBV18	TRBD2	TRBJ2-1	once	CASSPTLAGHTEQFF	TGTGCCAGCTCACCAACCCTAGCGGGGCACACTGAGCAGTTCTTC
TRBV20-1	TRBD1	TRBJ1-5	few	CSASRTGNNQPQHF	TGCAGTGCTAGTCGGACAGGGAATAATCAGCCCCAGCATTTT
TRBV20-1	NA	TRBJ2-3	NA	CSARDPPGTQYF	TGCAGTGCTAGAGACCCCCCCGGTACGCAGTATTTT
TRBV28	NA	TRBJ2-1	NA	CASSFRGPSRLVYNEQFF	TGTGCCAGCAGTTTCAGGGGCCCCTCAAGACTAGTTTACAATGAGCAGTTCTTC
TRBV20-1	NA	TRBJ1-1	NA	CSAPPGSASNTEAFF	TGCAGTGCCCCTCCAGGATCCGCCTCGAACACTGAAGCTTTCTTT
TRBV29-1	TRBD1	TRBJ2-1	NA	CSAMDRTSYNEQFF	TGCAGCGCCATGGACAGGACTTCCTACAATGAGCAGTTCTTC
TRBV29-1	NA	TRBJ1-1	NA	CSVVQGTEAFF	TGCAGCGTTGTCCAGGGCACTGAAGCTTTCTTT
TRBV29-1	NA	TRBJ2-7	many	CSDSSTGASEQYF	TGCAGCGACTCGTCGACAGGAGCGTCCGAGCAGTACTTC
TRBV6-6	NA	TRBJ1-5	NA	CASSSTSNQPRHF	TGTGCCAGCAGTTCCACGAGCAATCAGCCCCGGCATTTT
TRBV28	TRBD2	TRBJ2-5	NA	CASSPWTSEGQETQYF	TGTGCCAGCAGCCCCTGGACTAGCGAAGGCCAAGAGACCCAGTACTTC
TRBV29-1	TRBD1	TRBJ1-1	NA	CSVGRYRDRLNTEAFF	TGCAGCGTCGGGCGATACCGGGACAGACTGAACACTGAAGCTTTCTTT
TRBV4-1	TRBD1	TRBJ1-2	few	CASSQGTGLSGYTF	TGCGCCAGCAGCCAGGGGACAGGGCTCTCTGGCTACACCTTC
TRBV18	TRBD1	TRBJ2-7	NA	CASSPSGQVGYEQYF	TGTGCCAGCTCACCATCCGGACAGGTTGGGTACGAGCAGTACTTC
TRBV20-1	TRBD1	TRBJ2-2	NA	CSARDHDRGWTGELFF	TGCAGTGCTAGAGACCACGACAGGGGGTGGACCGGGGAGCTGTTTTTT
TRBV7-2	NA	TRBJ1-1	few	CASSPHFGGGNTEAFF	TGTGCCAGCAGCCCCCATTTTGGGGGGGGGAACACTGAAGCTTTCTTT
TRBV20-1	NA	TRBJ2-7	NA	CSAFAPQGKGYEQYF	TGCAGTGCTTTCGCTCCTCAAGGGAAGGGCTACGAGCAGTACTTC
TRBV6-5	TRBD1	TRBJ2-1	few	CARVGDRIYNEQFF	TGTGCCAGAGTTGGGGACAGGATTTACAATGAGCAGTTCTTC
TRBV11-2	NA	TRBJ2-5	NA	CASSSGSGPWGQETQYF	TGTGCCAGCAGCTCCGGATCGGGGCCATGGGGACAAGAGACCCAGTACTTC
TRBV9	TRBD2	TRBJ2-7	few	CASSVGGTSGPYEQYF	TGTGCCAGCAGCGTAGGGGGGACTAGCGGACCCTACGAGCAGTACTTC
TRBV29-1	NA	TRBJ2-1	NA	CSVEYRHPLWDEQFF	TGCAGCGTTGAATATCGGCACCCCCTGTGGGATGAGCAGTTCTTC
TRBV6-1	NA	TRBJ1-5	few	CASYKRRGEGQPQHF	TGTGCCAGCTATAAAAGGCGGGGTGAGGGCCAGCCCCAGCATTTT
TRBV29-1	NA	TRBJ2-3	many	CSVVGVTSTDTQYF	TGCAGCGTTGTGGGCGTAACTAGCACAGATACGCAGTATTTT
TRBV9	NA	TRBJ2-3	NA	CASSAPSRGADTQYF	TGTGCCAGCAGCGCACCTAGCAGGGGGGCAGATACGCAGTATTTT
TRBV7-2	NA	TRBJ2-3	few	CASSFDGKGDTQYF	TGTGCCAGCAGCTTCGATGGCAAAGGGGATACGCAGTATTTT
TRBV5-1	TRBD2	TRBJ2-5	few	CASSKGAGPETQYF	TGCGCCAGCAGCAAAGGAGCGGGGCCAGAGACCCAGTACTTC
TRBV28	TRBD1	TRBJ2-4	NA	CASSQQGIQGEQYF	TGTGCCAGCAGTCAACAGGGGATCCAGGGGGAGCAGTACTTC
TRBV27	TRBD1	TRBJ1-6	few	CAGPGGGDSPLHF	TGTGCCGGCCCAGGGGGGGGTGACTCACCCCTCCACTTT
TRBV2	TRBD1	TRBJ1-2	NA	CASSEGRTGWYGYTF	TGTGCCAGCAGTGAAGGGAGGACAGGGTGGTATGGCTACACCTTC
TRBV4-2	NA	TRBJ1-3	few	CASSQDPGYSGNTIYF	TGTGCCAGCAGCCAAGATCCTGGGTACTCTGGAAACACCATATATTTT
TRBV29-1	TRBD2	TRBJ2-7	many	CGGTSASYEQYF	TGCGGTGGGACTAGCGCATCCTACGAGCAGTACTTC
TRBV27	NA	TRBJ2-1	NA	CASGQPGNEQFF	TGTGCCAGCGGACAGCCTGGCAATGAGCAGTTCTTC
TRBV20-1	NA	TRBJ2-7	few	CSAPGLAEQYF	TGCAGTGCGCCCGGGTTGGCCGAGCAGTACTTC
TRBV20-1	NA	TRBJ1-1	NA	CSARLQVLNTEAFF	TGCAGTGCTAGGTTACAGGTTCTGAACACTGAAGCTTTCTTT
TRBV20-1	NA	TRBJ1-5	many	CSARPGAPHQPQHF	TGCAGTGCTAGGCCGGGGGCGCCCCATCAGCCCCAGCATTTT
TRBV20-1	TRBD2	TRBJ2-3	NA	CSAVAGLGLLAERSTDTQYF	TGCAGTGCGGTAGCGGGGTTGGGTCTGCTAGCGGAACGAAGCACAGATACGCAGTATTTT
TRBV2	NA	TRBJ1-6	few	CASSVGGSPLHF	TGTGCCAGCAGTGTCGGGGGTTCACCCCTCCACTTT
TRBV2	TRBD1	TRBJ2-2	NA	CASTTGQGAFRELFF	TGTGCCAGCACTACCGGACAGGGAGCTTTTCGGGAGCTGTTTTTT
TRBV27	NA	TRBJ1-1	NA	CASSLRVWSNTEAFF	TGTGCCAGCAGTTTACGGGTTTGGTCAAACACTGAAGCTTTCTTT
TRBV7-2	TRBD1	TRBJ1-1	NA	CASSNNRGRTEAFF	TGTGCCAGCAGTAATAACAGGGGGAGGACTGAAGCTTTCTTT
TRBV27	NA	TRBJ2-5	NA	CASQQTPRGETQYF	TGTGCCAGCCAACAGACCCCCCGGGGGGAGACCCAGTACTTC
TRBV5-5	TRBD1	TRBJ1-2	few	CASRPSRDSYGYTF	TGTGCCAGCAGGCCCAGTCGGGACAGCTATGGCTACACCTTC